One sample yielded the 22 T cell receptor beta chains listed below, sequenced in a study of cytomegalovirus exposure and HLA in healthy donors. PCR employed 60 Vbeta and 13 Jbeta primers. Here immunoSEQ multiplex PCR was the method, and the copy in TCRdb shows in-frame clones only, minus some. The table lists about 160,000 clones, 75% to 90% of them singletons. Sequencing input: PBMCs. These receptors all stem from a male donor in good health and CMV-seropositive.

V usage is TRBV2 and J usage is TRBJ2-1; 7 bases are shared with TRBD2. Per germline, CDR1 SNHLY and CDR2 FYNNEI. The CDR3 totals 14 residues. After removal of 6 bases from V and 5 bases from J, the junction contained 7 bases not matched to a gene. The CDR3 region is CASRLRELDNEQFF. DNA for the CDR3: TGTGCCAGCAGGTTGCGGGAGTTAGACAATGAGCAGTTCTTC.

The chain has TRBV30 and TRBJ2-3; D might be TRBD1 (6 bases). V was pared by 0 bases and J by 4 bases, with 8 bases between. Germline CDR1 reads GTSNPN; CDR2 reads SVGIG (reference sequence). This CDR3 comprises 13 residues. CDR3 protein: CAWSVNRADTQYF. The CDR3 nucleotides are TGTGCCTGGAGTGTAAACAGGGCAGATACGCAGTATTTT.

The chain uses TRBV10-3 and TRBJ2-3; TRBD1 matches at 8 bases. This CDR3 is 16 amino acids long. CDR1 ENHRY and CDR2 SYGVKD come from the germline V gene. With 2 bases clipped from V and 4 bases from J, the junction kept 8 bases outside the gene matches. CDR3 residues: CAISENAGTGPDTQYF. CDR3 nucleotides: TGTGCCATCAGTGAGAATGCCGGGACAGGCCCAGATACGCAGTATTTT.

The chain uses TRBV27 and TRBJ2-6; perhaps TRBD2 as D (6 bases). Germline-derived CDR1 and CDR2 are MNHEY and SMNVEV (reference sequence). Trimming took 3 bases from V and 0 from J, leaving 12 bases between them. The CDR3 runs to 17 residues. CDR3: CASSFFGSHSGANVLTF. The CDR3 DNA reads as TGTGCCAGCAGTTTTTTCGGGAGCCACTCTGGGGCCAACGTCCTGACTTTC.

The CDR3 reads CASSYTANTEAFF. CDR3 bases: TGTGCCAGCAGCTACACAGCGAACACTGAAGCTTTCTTT. The chain recombines TRBV7-3 with TRBJ1-1; D unclear. The CDR3 sequence is 13 residues long. V lost 4 bases to trimming and J lost 1 base, with 7 bases between them. The germline V gene has CDR1 SGHTA and CDR2 FQGTGA.

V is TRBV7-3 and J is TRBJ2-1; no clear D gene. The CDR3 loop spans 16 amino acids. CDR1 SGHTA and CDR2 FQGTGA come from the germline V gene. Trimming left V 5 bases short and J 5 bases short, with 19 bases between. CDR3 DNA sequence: TGTGCCAGCAGCCCCCTCGCTAGTAGTTCCCACAATGAGCAGTTCTTC. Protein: CASSPLASSSHNEQFF.

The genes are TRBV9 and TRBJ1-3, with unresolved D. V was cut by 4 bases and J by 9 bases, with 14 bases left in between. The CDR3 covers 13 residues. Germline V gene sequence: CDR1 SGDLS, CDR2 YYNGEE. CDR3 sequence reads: CASSSEGLSTIYF. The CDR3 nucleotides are TGTGCCAGCAGCTCCGAGGGCTTGAGCACCATATATTTT.

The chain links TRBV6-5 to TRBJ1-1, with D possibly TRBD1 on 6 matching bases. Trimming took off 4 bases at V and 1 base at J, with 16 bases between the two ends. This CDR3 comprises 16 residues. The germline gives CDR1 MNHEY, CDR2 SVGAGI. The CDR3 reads CASSWDPDRRNTEAFF. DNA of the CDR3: TGTGCCAGCAGTTGGGACCCGGACAGAAGGAACACTGAAGCTTTCTTT.

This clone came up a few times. The CDR3 protein is CASWNRLYEQYF. In nucleotides, the CDR3 is TGTGCCAGCTGGAACCGACTGTACGAGCAGTACTTC. The V and J genes are TRBV2 and TRBJ2-7; D uncertain. The CDR3 extends over 12 amino acids. Trimming removed 8 bases at V and 4 bases at J, with 12 bases between. Germline V gene lookup returns CDR1 SNHLY and CDR2 FYNNEI.

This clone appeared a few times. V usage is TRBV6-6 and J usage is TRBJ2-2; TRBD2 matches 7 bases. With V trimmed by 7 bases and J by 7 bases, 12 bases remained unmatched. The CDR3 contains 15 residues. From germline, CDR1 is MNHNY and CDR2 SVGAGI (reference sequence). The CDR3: CASTPGGRLVGELFF. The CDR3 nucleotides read TGTGCCAGCACCCCGGGGGGTAGACTGGTCGGGGAGCTGTTTTTT.

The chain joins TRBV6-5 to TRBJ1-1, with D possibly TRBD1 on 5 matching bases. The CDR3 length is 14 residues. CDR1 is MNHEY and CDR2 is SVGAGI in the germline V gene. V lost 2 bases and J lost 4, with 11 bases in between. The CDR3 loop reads CASSYGGSGTEAFF. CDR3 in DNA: TGTGCCAGCAGTTACGGGGGGTCAGGCACTGAAGCTTTCTTT.

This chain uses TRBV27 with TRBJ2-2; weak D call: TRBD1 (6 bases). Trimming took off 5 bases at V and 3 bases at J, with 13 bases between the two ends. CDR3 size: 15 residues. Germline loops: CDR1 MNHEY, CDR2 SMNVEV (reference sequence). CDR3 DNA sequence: TGTGCCAGCAGTCCCCCTACAGGGTACACCGGGGAGCTGTTTTTT. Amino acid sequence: CASSPPTGYTGELFF.

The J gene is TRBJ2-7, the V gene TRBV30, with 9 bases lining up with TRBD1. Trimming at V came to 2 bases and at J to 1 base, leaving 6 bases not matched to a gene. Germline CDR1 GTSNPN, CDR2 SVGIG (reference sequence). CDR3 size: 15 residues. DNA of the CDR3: TGTGCCTGGAGTCGGGGGACAGGGCTATCCTACGAGCAGTACTTC. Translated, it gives CAWSRGTGLSYEQYF.

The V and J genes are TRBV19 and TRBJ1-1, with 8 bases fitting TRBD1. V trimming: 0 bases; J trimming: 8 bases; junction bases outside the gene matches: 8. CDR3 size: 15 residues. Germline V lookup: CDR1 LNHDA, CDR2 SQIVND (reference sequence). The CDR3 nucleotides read TGTGCCAGTAGTATAGACCCAGGGGGCGCGAGGGAAGCTTTCTTT. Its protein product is CASSIDPGGAREAFF.

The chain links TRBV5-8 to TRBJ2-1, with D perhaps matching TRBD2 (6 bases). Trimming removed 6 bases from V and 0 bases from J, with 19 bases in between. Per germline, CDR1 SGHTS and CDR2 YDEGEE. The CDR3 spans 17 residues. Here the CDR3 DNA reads TGTGCCAGCACCCACTGGGGGGAGTCCAGCTCCTACAATGAGCAGTTCTTC. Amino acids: CASTHWGESSSYNEQFF.

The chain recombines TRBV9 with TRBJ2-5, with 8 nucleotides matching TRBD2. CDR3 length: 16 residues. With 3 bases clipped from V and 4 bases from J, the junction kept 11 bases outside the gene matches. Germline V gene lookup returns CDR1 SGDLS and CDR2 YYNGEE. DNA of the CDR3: TGTGCCAGCAGCGCCCAGACGTTAGCGGGAAGAGAGACCCAGTACTTC. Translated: CASSAQTLAGRETQYF.

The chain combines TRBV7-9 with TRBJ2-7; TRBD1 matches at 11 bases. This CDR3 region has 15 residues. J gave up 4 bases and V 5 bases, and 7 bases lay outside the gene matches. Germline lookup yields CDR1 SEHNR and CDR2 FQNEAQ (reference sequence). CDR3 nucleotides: TGTGCCAGCAGCGAATCGGACAGGGGGCCTTACGAGCAGTACTTC. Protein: CASSESDRGPYEQYF.

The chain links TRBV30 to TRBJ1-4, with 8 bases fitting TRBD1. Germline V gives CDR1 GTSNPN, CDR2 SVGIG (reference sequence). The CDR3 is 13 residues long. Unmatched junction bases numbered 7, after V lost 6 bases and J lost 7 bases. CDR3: CACRTGLSEKLFF. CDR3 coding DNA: TGTGCCTGTCGGACAGGGCTGAGTGAAAAACTGTTTTTT.

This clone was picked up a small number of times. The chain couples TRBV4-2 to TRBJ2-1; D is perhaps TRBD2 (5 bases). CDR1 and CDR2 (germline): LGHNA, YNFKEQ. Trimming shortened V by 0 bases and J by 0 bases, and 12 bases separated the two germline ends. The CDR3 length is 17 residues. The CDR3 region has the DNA TGTGCCAGCAGCCAAGATCTCGCGGGCAACTCCTACAATGAGCAGTTCTTC. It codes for CASSQDLAGNSYNEQFF.

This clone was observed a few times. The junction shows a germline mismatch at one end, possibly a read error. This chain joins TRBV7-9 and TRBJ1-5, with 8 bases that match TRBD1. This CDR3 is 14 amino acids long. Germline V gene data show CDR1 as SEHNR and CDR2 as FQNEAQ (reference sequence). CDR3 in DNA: TGTTCCAGCAGCTTAGGACAGGGCGGTCAGCCCCAGCATTTT. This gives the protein CSSSLGQGGQPQHF.

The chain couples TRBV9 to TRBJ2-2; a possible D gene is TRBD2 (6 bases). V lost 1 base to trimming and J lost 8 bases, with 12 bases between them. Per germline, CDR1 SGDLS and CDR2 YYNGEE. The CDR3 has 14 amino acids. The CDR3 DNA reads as TGTGCCAGCAGCGTATTGGGAGGTGAGGGGGAGCTGTTTTTT. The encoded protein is CASSVLGGEGELFF. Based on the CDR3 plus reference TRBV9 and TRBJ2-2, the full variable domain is DSGVTQTPKHLITATGQRVTLRCSPRSGDLSVYWYQQSLDQGLQFLIQYYNGEERAKGNILERFSAQQFPDLHSELNLSSLELGDSALYFCASSVLGGEGELFFGEGSRLTVL.

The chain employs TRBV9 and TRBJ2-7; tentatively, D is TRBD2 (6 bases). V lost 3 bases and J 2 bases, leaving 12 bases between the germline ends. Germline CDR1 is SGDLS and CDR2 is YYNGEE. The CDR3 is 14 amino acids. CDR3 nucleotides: TGTGCCAGCAGCGCCCGGGACTTTCCCTACGAGCAGTACTTC. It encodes CASSARDFPYEQYF.